Presented here are 18 T cell receptor beta chains from one specimen sequenced in a study of T cells after yellow fever vaccination (dated by TCRdb to between 2018 and 2020). The library was built by means of 5' RACE. Sequencing took place on an Illumina HiSeq 2500. The raw public reads went through TCRdb reprocessing: fastp at Q25, MiXCR clone calling, in-frame beta chains kept. Rows are unified per CDR3 protein, each entry keeping the most common DNA and genes. This sample has about 510,000 distinct CDR3 sequences in its table, and 21% of those were observed once. The ten largest clones take up roughly a sixth of the sample. The intended sense of this specimen's treatment or condition label: live attenuated yellow fever vaccine strain. Source: PBMCs, taken roughly 20 days after the first yellow fever vaccination. These TCRs come from a man younger than 35 who received the YFV17D yellow fever vaccine.

With respect to this clonotype: A read error may account for a junction end that differs from germline. This rearrangement joins TRBV7-7 to TRBJ2-5, with 10 bases lining up with TRBD2. Germline loops: CDR1 SSHAT, CDR2 FNYEAQ (reference sequence). The CDR3 contains 15 residues. The CDR3 spells CASSATSGALETQYF. DNA for the CDR3: TGTGCTAGCAGTGCCACTAGCGGGGCCCTAGAGACCCAGTACTTC. Filled out from reference TRBV7-7 and TRBJ2-5, the complete variable domain reads GAGVSQSPRYKVTKRGQDVTLRCDPISSHATLYWYQQALGQGPEFLTYFNYEAQPDKSGLPSDRFSAERPEGSISTLTIQRTEQRDSAMYRCASSATSGALETQYFGPGTRLLVL.

There are a few counts of this clonotype. The chain joins TRBV5-5 to TRBJ2-6, with D perhaps assigned TRBD1 or TRBD2 (5 bases each). The V and J ends lost 5 bases and 0 bases respectively, with 15 bases between them. Germline assignment: CDR1 SGHKS and CDR2 YYEKEE (reference sequence). CDR3 length: 17 amino acids. CDR3 sequence reads: CASRAGTRYSGANVLTF. The CDR3 DNA is TGTGCCAGCAGGGCCGGGACCCGATACTCTGGGGCCAACGTCCTGACTTTC.

The V call is TRBV6-2 or TRBV6-3, the J call TRBJ2-1; D is uncertain. Germline-derived CDR1 and CDR2 are MNHEY and SVGEGT. This CDR3 has 13 amino acids. V was clipped by 6 bases and J by 10 bases, with 16 bases between them. This chain's CDR3 is CASSHGLGGEQFF. The CDR3 DNA is TGTGCCAGCAGCCACGGGTTGGGTGGCGAGCAGTTCTTC.

The chain uses TRBV4-3 and TRBJ2-2; no clear D gene. Deletions cut 0 bases from V and 6 bases from J, with 14 bases between. This CDR3 comprises 16 residues. Germline CDR1 and CDR2: LGHNA and YSLEER. CDR3 loop: CASSQDSIRTPGELFF. As DNA, the CDR3 is TGCGCCAGCAGCCAAGATTCCATCAGGACCCCCGGGGAGCTGTTTTTT.

The sample holds a few counts of this clonotype. The chain carries TRBV20-1 and TRBJ2-6; D not certain. V dropped 6 bases and J dropped 0 bases, with 12 bases sitting between them. Germline V lookup: CDR1 DFQATT, CDR2 SNEGSKA (reference sequence). The CDR3 sequence is 15 residues long. CDR3 DNA: TGCAGTGCCTACTCCTACTTCTCTGGGGCCAACGTCCTGACTTTC. Amino acid sequence: CSAYSYFSGANVLTF.

This clonotype has just a few counts. CDR3 amino acids: CASSDFTLQGGMNTEAFF. CDR3 DNA: TGTGCCAGCAGCGACTTCACCTTGCAGGGAGGTATGAACACTGAAGCTTTCTTT. This rearrangement joins TRBV11-1 to TRBJ1-1, with a weak D call TRBD1 (5 bases). The CDR3 extends over 18 amino acids. From germline, CDR1 is SGHAT and CDR2 FQDESV (reference sequence). The V and J ends lost 5 bases and 0 bases respectively, with 22 bases between them.

The sample holds a few counts of this clonotype. The gene calls are TRBV20-1 and TRBJ2-3; TRBD1 agrees at 9 bases. After removal of 6 bases from V and 0 bases from J, the junction contained 4 bases not matched to a gene. This CDR3 is 14 amino acids long. The germline CDR1 and CDR2 sequences are DFQATT and SNEGSKA (reference sequence). Written as DNA, the CDR3 is TGCAGTGCGTTACAGGGGGCTAGCACAGATACGCAGTATTTT. This codes for CSALQGASTDTQYF.

In this sample, this clonotype turned up once. The J gene is TRBJ1-1, the V gene TRBV5-4; a possible D gene is TRBD1 (6 bases). V was cut by 2 bases and J by 1 base, with 12 bases left in between. Germline values: CDR1 SGHNT, CDR2 YYREEE (reference sequence). The CDR3 has 15 residues. The CDR3 sequence is CASSFGGATNTEAFF. In DNA, the CDR3 is TGTGCCAGCAGCTTCGGGGGGGCGACGAACACTGAAGCTTTCTTT.

V and J are TRBV20-1 and TRBJ1-5, with TRBD1 as a possible D gene (5 bases). Trimming pared 3 bases from V and 5 bases from J, leaving 14 bases between. In germline, CDR1 is DFQATT, CDR2 SNEGSKA (reference sequence). The CDR3 runs 14 residues. CDR3 coding DNA: TGCAGTGCTAGCGTAGGGGAAGAGCATCAGCCCCAGCATTTT. It specifies CSASVGEEHQPQHF.

This clonotype showed up just a few times. V and J are TRBV7-2 and TRBJ2-1; 8 bases line up with TRBD1. The germline V gene encodes CDR1 SGHTA and CDR2 FQGNSA. The CDR3 is 15 residues long. J gave up 6 bases and V 5 bases, and 9 bases lay outside the gene matches. The CDR3 bases are TGTGCCAGCAGCCGAGGTCAGGGGGCAGTCAATGAGCAGTTCTTC. As protein: CASSRGQGAVNEQFF.

The rearrangement links TRBV5-4 to TRBJ1-2; 8 bases match TRBD1. From germline, CDR1 is SGHNT and CDR2 YYREEE (reference sequence). The CDR3 contains 13 residues. V lost 4 bases to trimming and J lost 7 bases; unmatched junction nucleotides: 6. CDR3 sequence reads: CASSLGQAIGYTF. The CDR3 DNA follows: TGTGCCAGCAGCCTGGGACAGGCTATTGGCTACACCTTC.

In this sample, this clonotype turned up a few times. This chain links TRBV24-1 with TRBJ2-2; either TRBD1 or TRBD2 may fit D (6 bases each). The germline gives CDR1 KGHDR, CDR2 SFDVKD. There are 14 residues in the CDR3. V was cut by 10 bases and J by 2 bases, with 13 bases left in between. CDR3 DNA: TGTGCCACGATGGGGGGCAGTAACACCGGGGAGCTGTTTTTT. Protein product: CATMGGSNTGELFF.

The chain employs TRBV7-9 and TRBJ2-7, with 10 bases matching TRBD1. Germline trimming cut 5 bases from V and 7 bases from J; bases unmatched to any gene: 5. The CDR3 has 13 amino acids. From germline, CDR1 is SEHNR and CDR2 FQNEAQ (reference sequence). This CDR3 reads CASSRGQGREQYF. In nucleotides, the CDR3 is TGTGCCAGCAGCCGGGGACAGGGGAGGGAGCAGTACTTC.

This clonotype was seen a few times. The V call is TRBV4-1, the J call TRBJ1-2; the D is unclear. Trimming removed 2 bases at V and 0 bases at J, with 10 bases between. This CDR3 comprises 15 residues. Looked up from germline, CDR1 is MGHRA and CDR2 is YSYEKL. The CDR3, as DNA: TGCGCCAGCAGCCAACTAAAGGGAACTAACTATGGCTACACCTTC. Protein sequence: CASSQLKGTNYGYTF.

In DNA, the CDR3 is TGTGCCAGCAGTTTACGCTGGGATGAAAAACTGTTTTTT. Its protein product is CASSLRWDEKLFF. The chain employs TRBV12-3 or TRBV12-4 and TRBJ1-4; D gene unclear. The CDR3 is made up of 13 amino acids. The V gene lost 2 bases and the J gene lost 6 bases, with 7 bases spanning the gap.

This chain joins TRBV12-3 or TRBV12-4 and TRBJ2-7; D is uncertain. Trimming left V 6 bases short and J 6 bases short, with 12 bases between. The CDR3 totals 12 residues. CDR3 nucleotide sequence: TGTGCCAGCAGCTCCTCAGACGTCGAGCAGTACGTC. It is translated as CASSSSDVEQYV.

This clonotype was observed a few times. CDR3 protein: CASSQDGGAGELFF. In DNA form, the CDR3 reads TGTGCCAGCAGCCAAGACGGGGGGGCCGGGGAGCTGTTTTTT. The chain carries TRBV4-2 and TRBJ2-2; 8 positions agree with TRBD2. The CDR3 totals 14 residues. Germline V CDR1 and CDR2: LGHNA, YNFKEQ. The V segment lost 0 bases and the J segment 6 bases; nucleotides outside the gene matches: 0.

Many counts were recorded for this clonotype. The V call is TRBV12-3 or TRBV12-4, the J call TRBJ1-5; a weak D match, TRBD1 (5 bases). The germline V and J ends were trimmed by 3 bases and 5 bases, with 8 bases remaining between them. The CDR3 spans 13 residues. The CDR3 DNA is TGTGCCAGCAGTTTTTCGGGGGATCAGCCCCAGCATTTT. This translates into CASSFSGDQPQHF.